These 2 T cell receptor beta chains originate from one sample sequenced in a study of shared clonotypes between healthy human individuals. Assay: immunoSEQ multiplex PCR; the TCRdb copy retains only in-frame clones and omits some. The data show some 2,100,000 clones, with 90% to 96% seen just once and over 0.1% held by the top ten. Sequencing was carried out using naive CD4+ T cells sorted from blood. Subset specified: CD45RA+ positively selected. These receptors originate from a man aged 18-30 years in good health.

This chain joins TRBV2 and TRBJ2-2; 8 bases are a match to TRBD1. Trimming took 6 bases from V and 3 from J; bases not matched to a gene: 6. The CDR3 length is 15 residues. Germline V gene sequence: CDR1 SNHLY, CDR2 FYNNEI. CDR3 in amino acids: CASSPRTGYTGELFF. As DNA, the CDR3 is TGTGCCAGCAGCCCTCGGACAGGGTACACCGGGGAGCTGTTTTTT.

The chain combines TRBV6-5 with TRBJ1-2; weak D call: TRBD1 (6 bases). This CDR3 has 14 residues. Germline V CDR1 and CDR2: MNHEY, SVGAGI. V lost 5 bases and J 4 bases, leaving 14 bases between the germline ends. The CDR3 is CASSPAGQPYGYTF. The CDR3, as DNA: TGTGCCAGCAGTCCGGCCGGACAGCCCTATGGCTACACCTTC.